The 32 T cell receptor beta chains below were found in one sample sequenced in a study of shared T cell receptors in the human thymus. The method was immunoSEQ multiplex PCR; TCRdb's version includes in-frame clones alone and lacks a portion of them. The sample consists of about 660,000 clones, approximately 87% of them appearing once. The sample was also linked to a second study, of human thymus T cells.

What was sequenced was thymocytes. These receptors were collected from a boy in the first two years of life with a congenital heart defect.

The J gene is TRBJ2-1, the V gene TRBV7-2; 10 bases align to TRBD2. CDR1 SGHTA and CDR2 FQGNSA come from the germline V gene. This CDR3 is built from 16 residues. After removal of 1 base from V and 3 bases from J, the junction contained 3 bases not matched to a gene. The CDR3 here is CASSLVAGGNYNEQFF. DNA of the CDR3: TGTGCCAGCAGCTTAGTAGCGGGAGGTAACTACAATGAGCAGTTCTTC. Complete variable domain (other parts from reference TRBV7-2 and TRBJ2-1): GAGVSQSPSNKVTEKGKDVELRCDPISGHTALYWYRQSLGQGLEFLIYFQGNSAPDKSGLPSDRFSAERTGGSVSTLTIQRTQQEDSAVYLCASSLVAGGNYNEQFFGPGTRLTVL.

The chain carries TRBV6-1 and TRBJ1-4; D ambiguous. The V gene's germline CDR1 is MNHNS and CDR2 SASEGT. The V end was cut by 0 bases, the J end by 5 bases, with 13 bases between. This CDR3 has 16 amino acids. The CDR3 region is CASSEAKALVNEKLFF. CDR3 DNA: TGTGCCAGCAGTGAAGCGAAAGCTCTTGTCAATGAAAAACTGTTTTTT.

V gene TRBV6-5 combines with J gene TRBJ2-7, with D maybe TRBD2 (7 bases). This CDR3 is 14 amino acids long. Trimming removed 6 bases from V and 3 bases from J, with 15 bases in between. The germline V gene has CDR1 MNHEY and CDR2 SVGAGI. The CDR3 nucleotides are TGTGCCAGCAGGCGGGGGACATTGAACTACGAGCAGTACTTC. It translates to CASRRGTLNYEQYF.

There are a few counts of this clone. The J gene is TRBJ1-1, the V gene TRBV5-1, with D unresolved. V was cut by 0 bases and J by 7 bases, with 10 bases left in between. Germline V gives CDR1 SGHRS, CDR2 YFSETQ. The CDR3 totals 13 residues. The CDR3: CASSLANHSEAFF. The CDR3 DNA sequence: TGCGCCAGCAGCTTGGCCAATCACAGTGAAGCTTTCTTT.

The chain joins TRBV18 to TRBJ1-5; 7 nucleotides agree with TRBD1. V lost 5 bases to trimming and J lost 6 bases; unmatched junction nucleotides: 4. CDR3 size: 13 residues. Looked up from germline, CDR1 is KGHSH and CDR2 is LQKENI. This CDR3 is CASSSGDSQPQHF. The DNA for the CDR3 is TGTGCCAGCTCATCAGGGGACAGTCAGCCCCAGCATTTT.

The chain links TRBV5-1 to TRBJ1-3, with no clear D. The V gene's germline CDR1 is SGHRS and CDR2 YFSETQ. Trimming removed 0 bases at V and 0 bases at J, with 13 bases between. This CDR3 is built from 17 residues. As DNA, the CDR3 is TGCGCCAGCAGCTTGGATGGGTACGGGGACTCTGGAAACACCATATATTTT. As protein: CASSLDGYGDSGNTIYF.

The J gene is TRBJ1-6, the V gene TRBV28, with D maybe TRBD1 (6 bases). CDR3 length equals 18 residues. Trimming removed 5 bases from V and 7 bases from J, with 24 bases in between. CDR1 and CDR2 from the germline V gene are MDHEN and SYDVKM. The CDR3 sequence is CASSHRKQGSTVNSPLHF. The CDR3 DNA follows: TGTGCCAGCAGTCACCGTAAACAGGGTTCCACGGTCAATTCACCCCTCCACTTT.

The J gene is TRBJ2-7, the V gene TRBV4-2, with D perhaps TRBD2 (7 bases). Trimming cost V 1 base and J 3 bases, with 13 bases left between them. Germline CDR1 LGHNA, CDR2 YNFKEQ. The CDR3 totals 15 residues. CDR3 coding DNA: TGTGCCAGCAGCCAAGTCGCAGGGGAGGGCTACGAGCAGTACTTC. Its translation: CASSQVAGEGYEQYF.

The chain carries TRBV6-6 and TRBJ2-7; D not certain. Germline V CDR1 and CDR2: MNHNY, SVGAGI (reference sequence). Deletions cut 6 bases from V and 1 base from J, with 10 bases between. The CDR3 spans 13 residues. The CDR3 here is CASSGLDSYEQYF. The DNA for the CDR3 is TGTGCCAGCAGCGGTCTTGATTCCTACGAGCAGTACTTC.

The CDR3 reads CASRGGQGGNSGNTIYF. In nucleotides, the CDR3 is TGTGCCAGCAGGGGAGGACAGGGAGGTAATTCTGGAAACACCATATATTTT. This chain uses TRBV28 with TRBJ1-3; TRBD1 matches at 8 bases. CDR1 MDHEN and CDR2 SYDVKM come from the germline V gene. This CDR3 is built from 17 residues. V lost 6 bases to trimming and J lost 1 base; unmatched junction nucleotides: 11.

The chain uses TRBV7-6 and TRBJ1-1; TRBD1 is a possible D gene (5 bases). Germline-derived CDR1 and CDR2 are SGHVS and FNYEAQ. This CDR3 contains 13 residues. Trimming took 5 bases from V and 6 from J, leaving 13 bases between them. In nucleotides, the CDR3 is TGTGCCAGCAGCAATCGTGGCAGGGCTGAAGCTTTCTTT. This translates into CASSNRGRAEAFF. Variable domain in full (rest from reference TRBV7-6 and TRBJ1-1): GAGVSQSPRYKVTKRGQDVALRCDPISGHVSLYWYRQALGQGPEFLTYFNYEAQQDKSGLPNDRFSAERPEGSISTLTIQRTEQRDSAMYRCASSNRGRAEAFFGQGTRLTVV.

The J gene is TRBJ2-7, the V gene TRBV6-5, with TRBD1 identical over 8 bases. The J segment lost 5 bases and the V segment lost 6 bases, leaving 9 bases of the junction unmatched. The V gene's germline CDR1 is MNHEY and CDR2 SVGAGI. The CDR3 length is 14 residues. This chain's CDR3 is CASRKVDRVDEQYF. Written as DNA, the CDR3 is TGTGCCAGCAGGAAGGTGGACAGGGTAGACGAGCAGTACTTC.

The J gene is TRBJ1-2, the V gene TRBV28; D is uncertain. The CDR3 extends over 13 amino acids. Per germline, CDR1 MDHEN and CDR2 SYDVKM. Trimming took 5 bases from V and 6 from J, leaving 13 bases between them. The CDR3 loop reads CASSPFPRDGYTF. The CDR3 DNA reads TGTGCCAGCAGTCCGTTTCCTCGGGATGGCTACACCTTC.

V and J are TRBV6-9 and TRBJ1-3, with unresolved D. CDR3 length equals 20 residues. With 6 bases removed from V and 0 bases from J, the gap between germline ends came to 27 bases. Germline CDR1 MNHGY, CDR2 SVAAGI. The CDR3 DNA is TGTGCCAGCAGCGAACTAACCCTCATCACTGGCGAGAGCTCTGGAAACACCATATATTTT. It specifies CASSELTLITGESSGNTIYF.

In its sample, this clone was seen once. The chain couples TRBV21-1 to TRBJ2-7; the D call TRBD2 from the table was never checked on the DNA. TRBV21-1 is a pseudogene segment. The CDR3 consists of 11 residues. The CDR3 DNA sequence: TGTGCCAGCAGCATCGCGTACGAGCAGTACTTC. Translated, it gives CASSIAYEQYF.

The chain carries TRBV2 and TRBJ1-6; tentative D call: TRBD1 (5 bases). Germline CDR1 and CDR2: SNHLY and FYNNEI. This CDR3 comprises 15 residues. V dropped 1 base and J dropped 9 bases, with 13 bases sitting between them. The CDR3 DNA reads TGTGCCAGCAGTGAAGTAGGGGCAGGGCGTTCACCCCTCCACTTT. Translated, it gives CASSEVGAGRSPLHF.

The rearrangement joins TRBV4-3 to TRBJ1-5; D not certain. The V gene lost 0 bases and the J gene lost 1 base, with 7 bases spanning the gap. Per germline, CDR1 LGHNA and CDR2 YSLEER. The CDR3 is made up of 15 amino acids. The CDR3 region is CASSQDEGSNQPQHF. In DNA form, the CDR3 reads TGCGCCAGCAGCCAAGATGAGGGAAGCAATCAGCCCCAGCATTTT.

This chain connects TRBV6-1 to TRBJ2-5; weak D call: TRBD2 (6 bases). Germline V gene sequence: CDR1 MNHNS, CDR2 SASEGT. The CDR3 runs to 13 residues. The V and J ends lost 10 bases and 5 bases respectively, with 17 bases between them. CDR3 region: CAIRDSDLETQYF. For the CDR3, the DNA is TGTGCCATCCGGGACTCCGATTTGGAGACCCAGTACTTC.

The chain links TRBV28 to TRBJ1-2, with 9 nucleotides matching TRBD1. CDR1 and CDR2 from the germline V gene are MDHEN and SYDVKM. The V gene end was trimmed by 10 bases and the J gene end by 4 bases; junction bases not matched to a gene: 7. CDR3 length: 13 residues. CDR3 in amino acids: CATEDRGAYGYTF. CDR3 nucleotide sequence: TGTGCCACCGAGGACAGGGGTGCCTATGGCTACACCTTC.

The CDR3 region is CASSEISSGKTETQYF. The CDR3 DNA sequence: TGTGCCAGCAGCGAAATCTCTAGCGGGAAGACGGAGACCCAGTACTTC. This chain connects TRBV5-4 to TRBJ2-5, with 9 bases identical to TRBD2. Germline-derived CDR1 and CDR2 are SGHNT and YYREEE (reference sequence). The CDR3 consists of 16 residues. V lost 4 bases to trimming and J lost 5 bases; unmatched junction nucleotides: 12.

The V and J genes are TRBV5-5 and TRBJ1-1; TRBD1 aligns across 9 bases. The V gene end was trimmed by 2 bases and the J gene end by 1 base; junction bases not matched to a gene: 9. This CDR3 has 17 amino acids. Per germline, CDR1 SGHKS and CDR2 YYEKEE (reference sequence). The CDR3 is CASSLRGDRDKNTEAFF. Here the CDR3 DNA reads TGTGCCAGCAGCTTACGGGGGGACAGGGACAAGAACACTGAAGCTTTCTTT.

This chain links TRBV9 with TRBJ2-1; D is undetermined. The CDR3 runs 14 residues. Germline CDR1 SGDLS, CDR2 YYNGEE. V was cut by 4 bases and J by 5 bases, with 13 bases left in between. CDR3 in amino acids: CASSPTAANNEQFF. CDR3 DNA: TGTGCCAGCAGCCCGACGGCGGCTAACAATGAGCAGTTCTTC. Based on the CDR3 plus reference TRBV9 and TRBJ2-1, the full variable domain is DSGVTQTPKHLITATGQRVTLRCSPRSGDLSVYWYQQSLDQGLQFLIQYYNGEERAKGNILERFSAQQFPDLHSELNLSSLELGDSALYFCASSPTAANNEQFFGPGTRLTVL.

The V call is TRBV2, the J call TRBJ2-7, with D tentatively TRBD1 (6 bases). V was trimmed by 2 bases and J by 3 bases, leaving 20 bases between them. CDR1 SNHLY and CDR2 FYNNEI come from the germline V gene. This CDR3 has 17 residues. The CDR3 loop reads CASSESSFRGSLYEQYF. CDR3 sequence (DNA): TGTGCCAGCAGTGAATCTAGTTTCAGGGGTTCGCTCTACGAGCAGTACTTC.

The chain has TRBV13 and TRBJ1-1; 7 bases are shared with TRBD1. The CDR3 has 17 amino acids. The V and J ends lost 3 bases and 3 bases, in that order; junction bases with no gene match: 13. Germline V lookup: CDR1 PRHDT, CDR2 FYEKMQ (reference sequence). The CDR3 spells CASSFQTGRGPDTEAFF. The CDR3 DNA follows: TGTGCCAGCAGCTTTCAGACAGGGCGGGGACCGGACACTGAAGCTTTCTTT.

V usage is TRBV4-3 and J usage is TRBJ2-1, with D possibly TRBD1 on 6 matching bases. Trimming took 0 bases from V and 3 from J, leaving 18 bases between them. Germline CDR1 and CDR2: LGHNA and YSLEER. The CDR3 covers 18 residues. CDR3 DNA sequence: TGCGCCAGCAGCCAAGAGGGGGAAGACAGGAAATTCTACAATGAGCAGTTCTTC. Translating gives CASSQEGEDRKFYNEQFF.

The rearrangement uses TRBV6-1 and TRBJ2-7; 9 nucleotides align to TRBD1. This CDR3 is 14 amino acids long. Germline-derived CDR1 and CDR2 are MNHNS and SASEGT. Trimming cost V 5 bases and J 4 bases; bases outside gene matches: 6. CDR3 sequence reads: CASSLRQGEYEQYF. DNA for the CDR3: TGTGCCAGCAGTCTTCGACAGGGGGAGTACGAGCAGTACTTC.

This clone was picked up one time. The chain recombines TRBV9 with TRBJ1-1; no clear D. The germline V and J ends were trimmed by 4 bases and 3 bases, with 19 bases remaining between them. CDR3 length equals 16 residues. Germline CDR1 is SGDLS and CDR2 is YYNGEE. The CDR3, as DNA: TGTGCCAGCAGCACACCCCGGGGAGGGATGCACACTGAAGCTTTCTTT. It yields the protein CASSTPRGGMHTEAFF.

V and J are TRBV28 and TRBJ1-1; the D gene is possibly TRBD1 (6 bases). V shed 3 bases and J shed 0 bases, with 23 bases lying between them. Germline CDR1 reads MDHEN; CDR2 reads SYDVKM. This CDR3 has 19 residues. CDR3 DNA sequence: TGTGCCAGCAGTTTCATTGTCGCCGAGGACAGACTGATGAACACTGAAGCTTTCTTT. Protein: CASSFIVAEDRLMNTEAFF.

J is TRBJ2-1 and V is TRBV29-1; D might be TRBD1 (5 bases). The germline V and J ends were trimmed by 5 bases and 10 bases, with 12 bases remaining between them. Germline loops: CDR1 SQVTM, CDR2 ANQGSEA. The CDR3 is made up of 11 amino acids. In nucleotides, the CDR3 is TGCAGCGTTAATGGGGCGCGAGAGCAGTTCTTC. The encoded protein is CSVNGAREQFF.

V usage is TRBV5-6 and J usage is TRBJ2-5; D may be TRBD2 (5 bases). The CDR3 covers 11 residues. V was clipped by 6 bases and J by 5 bases, with 8 bases between them. CDR1 SGHDT and CDR2 YYEEEE come from the germline V gene. The chain's CDR3 is CASTTGETQYF. The CDR3 nucleotides are TGTGCCAGCACCACGGGGGAGACCCAGTACTTC. The full variable domain, in which reference TRBV5-6 and TRBJ2-5 provide the parts outside the CDR3, is DAGVTQSPTHLIKTRGQQVTLRCSPKSGHDTVSWYQQALGQGPQFIFQYYEEEERQRGNFPDRFSGHQFPNYSSELNVNALLLGDSALYLCASTTGETQYFGPGTRLLVL.

The chain uses TRBV19 and TRBJ2-5; weak D call: TRBD1 (6 bases). The V gene's germline CDR1 is LNHDA and CDR2 SQIVND (reference sequence). V lost 4 bases to trimming and J lost 4 bases, with 10 bases between them. The CDR3 runs to 13 residues. The CDR3 reads CASSKQGRETQYF. DNA for the CDR3: TGTGCCAGTAGTAAACAGGGTCGAGAGACCCAGTACTTC.

This clone was recorded only once. The chain has TRBV4-3 and TRBJ2-7; the match to TRBD1 covers 11 bases. The CDR3 runs 16 residues. Germline V gene lookup returns CDR1 LGHNA and CDR2 YSLEER. The trim removed 0 bases at V and 4 bases at J, leaving 5 bases unmatched. CDR3: CASSQEIRDRGYEQYF. The DNA for the CDR3 is TGCGCCAGCAGCCAAGAAATTAGGGACAGGGGGTACGAGCAGTACTTC.